This TCR beta chain was observed in a study of CXCR3-negative and CXCR3-positive naive CD8 T cells. Study-wide results and caveats: CXCR3-negative naive cells had less hydrophobic TRB CDR3s than did CXCR3-positive naive cells. High diversity, comparable across both naive subsets, contrasted with much lower diversity in memory CD8+ cells.

All TRB cDNA libraries came from 5' RACE performed with UMI labels. TCRdb reprocessed the 5' RACE reads and reports one entry per CDR3 protein, with no DNA. This repertoire includes 150,000 to 180,000 distinct CDR3 sequences. A note on this clonotype: Its antigen is unidentified.

Sequencing input: naive CXCR3+ CD8+ T cells from blood. Subset of the sample: CD45RO-CCR7+CD27+CD95- naive CD8+ T cells expressing CXCR3 (TNR3+). The origin of this receptor is a human donor in good health. Some clones in this sample may be carry-over from other donors' samples.

The CDR3 protein is CASQGAWDNEQFF. The rearrangement joins TRBV9 to TRBJ2-1; there is no DNA to check the TCRdb D call of TRBD1. Germline V CDR1 and CDR2: SGDLS, YYNGEE. The CDR3 runs to 13 residues.